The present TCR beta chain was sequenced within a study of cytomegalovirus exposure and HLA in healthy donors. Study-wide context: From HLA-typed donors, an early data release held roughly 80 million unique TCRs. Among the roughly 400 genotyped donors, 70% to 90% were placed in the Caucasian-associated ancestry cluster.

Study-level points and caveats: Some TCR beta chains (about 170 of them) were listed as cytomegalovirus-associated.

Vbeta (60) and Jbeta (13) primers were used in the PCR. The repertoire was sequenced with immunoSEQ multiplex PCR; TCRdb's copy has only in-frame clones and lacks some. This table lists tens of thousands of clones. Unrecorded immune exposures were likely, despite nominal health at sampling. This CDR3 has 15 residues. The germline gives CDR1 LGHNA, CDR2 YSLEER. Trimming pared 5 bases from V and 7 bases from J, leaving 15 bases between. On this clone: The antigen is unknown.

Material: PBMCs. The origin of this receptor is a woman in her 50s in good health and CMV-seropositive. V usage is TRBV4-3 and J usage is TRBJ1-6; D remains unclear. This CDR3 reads CASSGSWAENSPLHF. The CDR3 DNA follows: TGCGCCAGCAGCGGATCATGGGCTGAAAATTCACCCCTCCACTTT.